The sample holds many counts of the clone carrying this T cell receptor beta chain. One junction end disagrees with the germline gene, perhaps due to a read error. Diagnoses were established using clinical symptoms, serum thyroxine and TRAb, thyroid ultrasound and orbital computed tomography. This specimen belongs to a study of T cells in Graves' hyperthyroidism and ophthalmopathy. On the study more broadly: Before any treatment, at initial diagnosis, peripheral blood was collected.

RNA transcripts served as the template for amplifying TCR beta CDR3 regions. The TCR CDR3 first-round RT-PCR relied on the HTBI primer set. TCRdb redid the calling of the multiplex PCR reads with MiXCR, one entry per CDR3 protein. Of approximately 610,000 distinct CDR3 sequences listed, 14% to 15% are singletons. Germline loops: CDR1 SSHAT, CDR2 FNYEAQ (reference sequence). The length of the CDR3 is 13 residues. This sequence was found in a woman in her 40s with Graves' ophthalmopathy. The chain recombines TRBV7-7 with TRBJ2-5; tentatively, D is TRBD2 (6 bases). Material for sequencing was blood. CDR3 in amino acids: CASSQGLQETQYF. The CDR3 DNA reads TGTGCTAGCAGCCAGGGACTCCAAGAGACCCAGTACTTC.